This T cell receptor (beta chain) appears in the sequencing data of a study of patients and donors after allogeneic stem cell transplantation. The germline V gene has CDR1 LGHNA and CDR2 YNFKEQ. There are 19 residues in the CDR3. V lost 1 base and J lost 2; bases outside the gene matches: 13. TCRdb analysed the RT-PCR reads with MiXCR anew, one entry per CDR3 protein. This sample yields approximately 170,000 distinct CDR3 sequences, of which approximately 22% are seen a single time; roughly 26% belongs to the top ten. This clonotype was recorded a few times. The chain recombines TRBV4-2 with TRBJ2-3; 9 bases fit TRBD2. The sample consisted of blood, either unsorted or a sorted T cell fraction (not recorded which). This sequence was found in a human donor who was either an allogeneic HSCT recipient or a stem cell or donor lymphocyte infusion donor (not recorded which). It is not recorded whose cells these are; they may come from a transplant donor. The CDR3 DNA reads as TGTGCCAGCAGCCAAGTGATCGGGATAGCGGGGGAGTCCACAGATACGCAGTATTTT. Amino acids: CASSQVIGIAGESTDTQYF.